The rows below give T cell receptor beta chains drawn from one sample of a study of early T cells in non-severe SARS-CoV-2 infection. TCRdb called the 5' RACE reads again in MiXCR, with one record for every CDR3 protein. This table holds approximately 52,000 distinct CDR3 sequences, around 7.5% found once. Sequencing was carried out using whole blood. The source is an adult who was a healthcare worker with PCR-confirmed SARS-CoV-2 infection or an uninfected control (not recorded which). Both conserved end residues are part of each CDR3. The D gene is left open where the match is weak. For some rows the clone size is stated as once, few or many, or as a class when expanded; others skip it.

clone size	D gene	CDR3 length	V gene	J gene	CDR3 protein	CDR3 DNA
-	-	16	TRBV4-2	TRBJ2-1	CASSQVLSGSFNEQFF	TGTGCCAGCAGCCAAGTGCTCAGCGGATCTTTCAATGAGCAGTTCTTC
-	-	16	TRBV29-1	TRBJ2-7	CSVEDPGTTSSYEQYF	TGCAGCGTTGAAGATCCGGGGACCACAAGCTCCTACGAGCAGTACTTC
many	TRBD2	16	TRBV11-2	TRBJ2-7	CASSLTPTSEVYEQYF	TGTGCCAGCAGCTTAACCCCGACTAGCGAGGTCTACGAGCAGTACTTC
-	-	14	TRBV19	TRBJ2-1	CASSISQGWNEQFF	TGTGCCAGTAGTATTTCACAGGGTTGGAATGAGCAGTTCTTC
many	-	14	TRBV16	TRBJ1-2	CASSQSNRLGGYTF	TGTGCCAGCAGCCAATCGAACAGGCTCGGGGGCTACACCTTC
few	-	11	TRBV6-6	TRBJ2-4	CASSPKDIQYF	TGTGCCAGCAGCCCCAAGGACATTCAGTACTTC
many	TRBD2	13	TRBV7-6	TRBJ2-7	CASSRGAAYEQYF	TGTGCCAGCTCGCGGGGGGCGGCCTACGAGCAGTACTTC
many	TRBD1	14	TRBV7-9	TRBJ2-7	CASSFGTGEYEQYF	TGTGCCAGCAGCTTTGGGACAGGGGAGTACGAGCAGTACTTC
many	TRBD2	15	TRBV28	TRBJ2-3	CASRSGLAAGFTQYF	TGTGCCAGCAGATCCGGACTAGCGGCAGGGTTTACGCAGTATTTT
many	TRBD1	16	TRBV28	TRBJ1-1	CASSQGQRIPGTEAFF	TGTGCCAGCAGTCAGGGACAGAGGATACCAGGCACTGAAGCTTTCTTT
few	-	15	TRBV6-2/TRBV6-3	TRBJ2-2	CASSYVGEGTGELFF	TGTGCCAGCAGTTACGTAGGGGAAGGCACCGGGGAGCTGTTTTTT
-	-	15	TRBV18	TRBJ2-7	CASSPNRKGSYGQYF	TGTGCCAGCTCACCAAACCGGAAGGGTTCGTACGGGCAGTACTTC
few	-	14	TRBV11-2	TRBJ2-5	CASSAPGAQETQYF	TGTGCCAGCAGCGCCCCCGGGGCTCAAGAGACCCAGTACTTC
-	TRBD2	15	TRBV20-1	TRBJ2-3	CSATGTSGVQVTQYF	TGCAGTGCCACCGGGACTAGCGGGGTTCAGGTTACGCAGTATTTT
many	TRBD1	15	TRBV6-6	TRBJ2-1	CASTKGARARGEQFF	TGTGCCAGCACCAAGGGGGCCAGGGCCCGGGGTGAGCAGTTCTTC